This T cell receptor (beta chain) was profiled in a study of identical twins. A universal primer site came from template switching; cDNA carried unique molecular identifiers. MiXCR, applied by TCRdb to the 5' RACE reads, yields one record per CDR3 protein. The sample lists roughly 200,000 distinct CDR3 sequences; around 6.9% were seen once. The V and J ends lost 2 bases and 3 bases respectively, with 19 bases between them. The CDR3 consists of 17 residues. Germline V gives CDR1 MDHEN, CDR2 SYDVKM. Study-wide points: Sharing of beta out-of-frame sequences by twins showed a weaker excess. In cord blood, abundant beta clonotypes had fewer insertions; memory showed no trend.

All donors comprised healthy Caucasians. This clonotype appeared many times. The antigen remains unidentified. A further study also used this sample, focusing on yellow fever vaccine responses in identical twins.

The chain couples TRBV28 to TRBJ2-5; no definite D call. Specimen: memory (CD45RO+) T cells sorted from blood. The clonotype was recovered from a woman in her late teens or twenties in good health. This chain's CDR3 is CASSLAANLGSKETQYF. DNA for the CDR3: TGTGCCAGCAGTTTAGCGGCGAACCTGGGGTCGAAAGAGACCCAGTACTTC. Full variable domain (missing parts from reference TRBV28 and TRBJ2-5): DVKVTQSSRYLVKRTGEKVFLECVQDMDHENMFWYRQDPGLGLRLIYFSYDVKMKEKGDIPEGYSVSREKKERFSLILESASTNQTSMYLCASSLAANLGSKETQYFGPGTRLLVL.